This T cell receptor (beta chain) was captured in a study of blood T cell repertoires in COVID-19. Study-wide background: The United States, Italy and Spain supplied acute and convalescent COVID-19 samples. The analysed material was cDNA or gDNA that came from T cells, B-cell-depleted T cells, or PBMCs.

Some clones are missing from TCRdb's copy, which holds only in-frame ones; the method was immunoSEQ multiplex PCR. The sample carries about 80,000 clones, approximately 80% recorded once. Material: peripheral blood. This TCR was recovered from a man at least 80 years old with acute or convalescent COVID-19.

DNA for the CDR3: TGCACCAGCAGCTCGGGGGGGCGTTCCTACGAGCAGTACTTC. Its translation is CTSSSGGRSYEQYF. This sequence joins TRBV1 and TRBJ2-7; the table gives TRBD2 as D, unverified against the DNA. TRBV1 is reported as a pseudogene. This CDR3 spans 14 amino acids.